A single sample is the source of the 30 T cell receptor beta chains below, sequenced in a study of blood T cell repertoires in COVID-19. Sequencing used immunoSEQ multiplex PCR; TCRdb keeps in-frame clones, though not all of them. The sample includes approximately 170,000 clones, around four fifths of them seen just once. What was sequenced was peripheral blood. Receptor source: a woman between 65 and 79 years old with COVID-19, enrolled during active disease.

The DNA for the CDR3 is TGTGCCAGCATGGGGACTAGCGGGACGGCCCAGTACTTC. It translates to CASMGTSGTAQYF. V is TRBV2 and J is TRBJ2-5, with 13 bases fitting TRBD2. The CDR3 is 13 residues long. The V segment lost 7 bases and the J segment 9 bases; nucleotides outside the gene matches: 5. Germline CDR1 reads SNHLY; CDR2 reads FYNNEI.

V and J are TRBV18 and TRBJ2-1; D ambiguous. The V gene lost 2 bases and the J gene lost 9 bases, with 5 bases spanning the gap. Germline loops: CDR1 KGHSH, CDR2 LQKENI. The CDR3 covers 11 residues. CDR3 sequence: CASSPIGEQFF. In nucleotides, the CDR3 is TGTGCCAGCTCACCAATCGGTGAGCAGTTCTTC. The entire variable domain, with the rest obtained from reference TRBV18 and TRBJ2-1, is as follows: NAGVMQNPRHLVRRRGQEARLRCSPMKGHSHVYWYRQLPEEGLKFMVYLQKENIIDESGMPKERFSAEFPKEGPSILRIQQVVRGDSAAYFCASSPIGEQFFGPGTRLTVL.

This chain uses TRBV6-5 with TRBJ2-5; TRBD2 is a possible D gene (5 bases). Germline loops: CDR1 MNHEY, CDR2 SVGAGI. The CDR3 runs to 13 residues. V was shortened by 11 bases and J by 5 bases, with 18 bases between the two germline ends. CDR3 sequence: CACRGSMNETQYF. The CDR3 bases are TGTGCCTGCCGAGGGAGTATGAATGAGACCCAGTACTTC.

This chain joins TRBV5-1 and TRBJ1-1; no clear D gene. The CDR3 contains 15 residues. Germline lookup yields CDR1 SGHRS and CDR2 YFSETQ. Trimming cost V 4 bases and J 1 base, with 14 bases left between them. CDR3 in DNA: TGCGCCAGCAGCCCGATGACTCTCGGGAACACTGAAGCTTTCTTT. Amino acid sequence: CASSPMTLGNTEAFF.

This chain links TRBV12-3 or TRBV12-4 with TRBJ1-6; TRBD1 might be the D (6 bases). The CDR3 is 12 amino acids. V shed 5 bases and J shed 13 bases, with 12 bases lying between them. The CDR3 reads CASSTGTTPLHF. The DNA of the CDR3 is TGTGCCAGCAGTACCGGGACAACTCCCCTCCACTTT.

This chain uses TRBV7-3 with TRBJ2-2; D is unclear. Germline values: CDR1 SGHTA, CDR2 FQGTGA. Trimming took off 6 bases at V and 0 bases at J, with 8 bases between the two ends. CDR3 size: 14 residues. This chain's CDR3 is CASSPGSNTGELFF. In DNA, the CDR3 is TGTGCCAGCAGTCCAGGATCGAACACCGGGGAGCTGTTTTTT.

CDR3 bases: TGTGCCACCAATCAACAGGGAGGGCATCAGCCCCAGCATTTT. Translating gives CATNQQGGHQPQHF. The chain combines TRBV19 with TRBJ1-5, with D possibly being TRBD1 (6 bases). The CDR3 has 14 amino acids. The V gene's germline CDR1 is LNHDA and CDR2 SQIVND (reference sequence). V lost 10 bases, J lost 5 bases, and 18 bases lay in between.

This sequence joins TRBV20-1 and TRBJ2-5, with 8 bases aligning to TRBD2. The CDR3 length is 16 residues. The V gene's germline CDR1 is DFQATT and CDR2 SNEGSKA (reference sequence). V lost 3 bases to trimming and J lost 2 bases; unmatched junction nucleotides: 11. The CDR3 is CSASDLVRGDQETQYF. For the CDR3, the DNA is TGCAGTGCTAGTGATTTAGTGCGGGGGGATCAAGAGACCCAGTACTTC.

The gene calls are TRBV7-8 and TRBJ2-7; unclear D gene. V lost 2 bases and J 1 base, leaving 6 bases between the germline ends. The CDR3 runs to 13 residues. The germline CDR1 and CDR2 sequences are SGHVS and FQNEAQ. CDR3 sequence (DNA): TGTGCCAGCAGCTTAAATCCGTCCTACGAGCAGTACTTC. Translating it yields CASSLNPSYEQYF.

V gene TRBV5-5 combines with J gene TRBJ2-3; 13 nucleotides match TRBD2. J gave up 4 bases and V 4 bases, and 3 bases lay outside the gene matches. The CDR3 is 15 amino acids. CDR1 SGHKS and CDR2 YYEKEE come from the germline V gene (reference sequence). CDR3 DNA sequence: TGTGCCAGCAGCAACGGACTAGCGGGAGCAGATACGCAGTATTTT. This encodes CASSNGLAGADTQYF.

CDR3: CASSSPNQDRHTFF. The CDR3 DNA reads TGTGCCAGCAGCTCCCCAAACCAGGACAGGCATACTTTCTTT. The chain has TRBV11-2 and TRBJ1-1; TRBD1 matches 7 bases. CDR3 length equals 14 residues. Trimming took 4 bases from V and 12 from J; bases not matched to a gene: 14. Per germline, CDR1 SGHAT and CDR2 FQNNGV. Full variable domain (outside the CDR3, taken from reference TRBV11-2 and TRBJ1-1): EAGVAQSPRYKIIEKRQSVAFWCNPISGHATLYWYQQILGQGPKLLIQFQNNGVVDDSQLPKDRFSAERLKGVDSTLKIQPAKLEDSAVYLCASSSPNQDRHTFFGQGTRLTVV.

V and J are TRBV15 and TRBJ2-1, with TRBD2 identical over 7 bases. The CDR3 extends over 17 amino acids. The junction had 8 bases not matched to a gene; V was cut back by 3 bases and J by 0 bases. Germline CDR1 LNHNV, CDR2 YYDKDF (reference sequence). CDR3 residues: CATSSTSVTSSYNEQFF. CDR3 bases: TGTGCCACCAGCAGCACTAGCGTGACGAGCTCCTACAATGAGCAGTTCTTC.

The chain is built from TRBV29-1 and TRBJ2-1; D gene ambiguous. Germline loops: CDR1 SQVTM, CDR2 ANQGSEA. CDR3 length: 12 residues. The V end was cut by 4 bases, the J end by 8 bases, with 12 bases between. CDR3 protein: CSVVYGTHEQFF. The CDR3 DNA reads as TGCAGCGTTGTCTACGGTACGCATGAGCAGTTCTTC.

The rearrangement links TRBV7-9 to TRBJ2-1; TRBD1 matches at 9 bases. From germline, CDR1 is SEHNR and CDR2 FQNEAQ (reference sequence). This CDR3 has 14 amino acids. V lost 5 bases to trimming and J lost 9 bases; unmatched junction nucleotides: 8. CDR3 residues: CASSARHRGPEQFF. The CDR3 DNA follows: TGTGCCAGCAGCGCCCGGCACAGGGGGCCTGAGCAGTTCTTC.

The rearrangement joins TRBV5-1 to TRBJ2-3, with D perhaps matching TRBD2 (6 bases). CDR3 length equals 15 residues. V dropped 6 bases and J dropped 6 bases, with 20 bases sitting between them. Germline V gene sequence: CDR1 SGHRS, CDR2 YFSETQ. In DNA, the CDR3 is TGCGCCAGCAACCTAGCGCGGAACCCCTCCGATACGCAGTATTTT. This codes for CASNLARNPSDTQYF.

The V gene is TRBV29-1, the J gene TRBJ1-5, with D perhaps matching TRBD1 (5 bases). This CDR3 is 13 amino acids long. Trimming pared 5 bases from V and 2 bases from J, leaving 10 bases between. Germline CDR1 reads SQVTM; CDR2 reads ANQGSEA. DNA of the CDR3: TGCAGCGTTCACGGGGGAGGCAATCAGCCCCAGCATTTT. It translates to CSVHGGGNQPQHF.

This clone has a single count. CDR3 in DNA: TGTGCCAGCAGTCCCATCTCCGGACAGGGGTTTAACTATGGCTACACCTTC. Translated, it gives CASSPISGQGFNYGYTF. The J gene is TRBJ1-2, the V gene TRBV28, with 9 bases identical to TRBD1. V lost 5 bases and J lost 1; bases outside the gene matches: 11. This CDR3 contains 17 residues. Germline CDR1 reads MDHEN; CDR2 reads SYDVKM.

J is TRBJ2-7 and V is TRBV18; D is undetermined. Germline V gives CDR1 KGHSH, CDR2 LQKENI. This CDR3 has 13 residues. The germline V and J ends were trimmed by 3 bases and 1 base, with 7 bases remaining between them. DNA for the CDR3: TGTGCCAGCTCACCTCGCCAGTCCTACGAGCAGTACTTC. It yields the protein CASSPRQSYEQYF.

The J gene is TRBJ2-3, the V gene TRBV27, with D unresolved. V lost 2 bases and J 0 bases, leaving 15 bases between the germline ends. The germline V gene encodes CDR1 MNHEY and CDR2 SMNVEV (reference sequence). This CDR3 has 17 amino acids. CDR3 in amino acids: CASSLVSYQTSTDTQYF. As DNA, the CDR3 is TGTGCCAGCAGTTTAGTATCTTATCAGACAAGCACAGATACGCAGTATTTT.

The table lists this clone with a few counts. The chain links TRBV21-1 to TRBJ2-7; the DNA was not compared with TRBD1, the D call given in the table. TRBV21-1 is given as a pseudogene. CDR3 length equals 15 residues. CDR3 in DNA: TGTGCCAGCAGCAAAACATGGGACAGCAACTACGAGCAGTACTTC. It yields the protein CASSKTWDSNYEQYF.

The chain is built from TRBV30 and TRBJ1-3, with D perhaps TRBD1 (5 bases). Between the trimmed V and J ends, which lost 0 bases and 1 base, there was a span of 13 bases. Germline assignment: CDR1 GTSNPN and CDR2 SVGIG (reference sequence). The CDR3 has 16 residues. The CDR3 here is CAWSVPQEKSGNTIYF. CDR3 nucleotides: TGTGCCTGGAGTGTACCACAGGAGAAGTCTGGAAACACCATATATTTT.

The J gene is TRBJ2-1, the V gene TRBV7-9, with 7 bases matching TRBD2. Germline V gives CDR1 SEHNR, CDR2 FQNEAQ (reference sequence). Unmatched junction bases numbered 12, after V lost 5 bases and J lost 5 bases. This CDR3 comprises 16 residues. The chain's CDR3 is CASSPMGEGLHNEQFF. The CDR3 DNA reads TGTGCCAGCAGCCCTATGGGGGAGGGCCTCCACAATGAGCAGTTCTTC. Full variable domain (remainder filled in from reference TRBV7-9 and TRBJ2-1): DTGVSQNPRHKITKRGQNVTFRCDPISEHNRLYWYRQTLGQGPEFLTYFQNEAQLEKSRLLSDRFSAERPKGSFSTLEIQRTEQGDSAMYLCASSPMGEGLHNEQFFGPGTRLTVL.

The V and J genes are TRBV5-1 and TRBJ2-7, with D possibly TRBD1 on 6 matching bases. Germline loops: CDR1 SGHRS, CDR2 YFSETQ. The CDR3 is 15 residues long. The CDR3, as DNA: TGCGCCAGCAGCTTGGCCGCAGGGGTCTCCTCCGAGCAGTACGTC. Translating gives CASSLAAGVSSEQYV.

This chain joins TRBV4-1 and TRBJ2-1; D is uncertain. The CDR3 is made up of 15 amino acids. Germline V gene sequence: CDR1 MGHRA, CDR2 YSYEKL. V dropped 4 bases and J dropped 0 bases, with 10 bases sitting between them. CDR3 protein: CASSLSSFSYNEQFF. In DNA, the CDR3 is TGCGCCAGCAGCCTTAGCAGTTTCTCCTACAATGAGCAGTTCTTC.

The chain combines TRBV10-3 with TRBJ2-1; 9 bases are a match to TRBD2. Unmatched junction bases numbered 10, after V lost 10 bases and J lost 9 bases. CDR1 and CDR2 from the germline V gene are ENHRY and SYGVKD. The CDR3 contains 13 residues. The CDR3 nucleotides are TGTGCCACCTCATTAGCGGGAGAGGGTGAGCAGTTCTTC. Encoded protein: CATSLAGEGEQFF.

The CDR3: CATIFGGASDTQYF. The CDR3 nucleotides are TGTGCCACCATCTTCGGGGGAGCCTCAGATACGCAGTATTTT. The gene calls are TRBV28 and TRBJ2-3, with a weak D call TRBD2 (6 bases). This CDR3 region has 14 residues. The germline CDR1 and CDR2 sequences are MDHEN and SYDVKM. The V end lost 10 bases, the J end lost 4 bases, and 18 bases lay between the germline ends.

The chain couples TRBV28 to TRBJ1-2; D is possibly TRBD1 (5 bases). The CDR3 is 17 residues long. Germline-derived CDR1 and CDR2 are MDHEN and SYDVKM. Trimming removed 4 bases from V and 2 bases from J, with 20 bases in between. This CDR3 reads CASSSGLSQYLNYGYTF. CDR3 nucleotide sequence: TGTGCCAGCAGTTCAGGGCTCTCCCAGTACCTGAACTATGGCTACACCTTC.

The chain combines TRBV28 with TRBJ1-3; 9 nucleotides align to TRBD1. The V gene's germline CDR1 is MDHEN and CDR2 SYDVKM. With V trimmed by 6 bases and J by 5 bases, 11 bases remained unmatched. CDR3 length equals 16 residues. Here the CDR3 DNA reads TGTGCCAGCAGATTGGGGACAGGGAAGGAGAGAAACACCATATATTTT. This translates into CASRLGTGKERNTIYF.

The V call is TRBV4-2, the J call TRBJ2-1; unclear D gene. Trimming removed 0 bases at V and 7 bases at J, with 7 bases between. Germline V CDR1 and CDR2: LGHNA, YNFKEQ. The CDR3 is 13 amino acids. The CDR3 DNA sequence: TGTGCCAGCAGCCAAGAAGGAGTGAATGAGCAGTTCTTC. Translating it yields CASSQEGVNEQFF.

V is TRBV19 and J is TRBJ1-5, with TRBD1 as a possible D gene (6 bases). V was trimmed by 5 bases and J by 7 bases, leaving 12 bases between them. Germline values: CDR1 LNHDA, CDR2 SQIVND (reference sequence). This CDR3 contains 13 residues. The CDR3 DNA reads as TGTGCCAGTAGTTCTCATAGGGGGCAGCCCCAGCATTTT. Its protein is CASSSHRGQPQHF.